This T cell receptor (beta chain) was sequenced for a study of T-cell reconstitution after alpha-beta-depleted transplantation in children. Overall study findings and caveats: Diversity of TCRbeta at day 60 was high in some patients, arising from surviving recipient T cells and thymic progenitors.

In the case of this clonotype: Its specificity is unknown.

As it was prepared, the TCRbeta library received unique molecular identifiers. TCRdb reanalysed the PCR reads using MiXCR and keeps one entry per CDR3 protein. The table lists approximately 1,000,000 distinct CDR3 sequences, roughly 31% of them singletons, with 25% to 35% in the top ten. The V segment lost 1 base and the J segment 6 bases; nucleotides outside the gene matches: 4. The CDR3 has 15 residues. Germline-derived CDR1 and CDR2 are KGHSH and LQKENI. The chain employs TRBV18 and TRBJ2-1, with 9 bases lining up with TRBD2. The starting material was PBMCs, mostly from graft donor cells, obtained 360 days after TCRalphabeta/CD19-depleted stem cell transplant. This TCR was sampled from a boy under two years old who had a stem cell transplant for SCID, so the T cells may come from the graft donor. In DNA, the CDR3 is TGTGCCAGCTCACCACGATTAGCGGGGGCCAATGAGCAGTTCTTC. It yields the protein CASSPRLAGANEQFF.